Listed here are 2 T cell receptor beta chains from one sample, sequenced in a study of Ad26.COV2.S vaccination and SARS-CoV-2 variants. Produced via immunoSEQ multiplex PCR; TCRdb's table is partial and in-frame only. The table includes hundreds of thousands of clones, about 88% detected once. The treatment denotes: roughly 18 received Ad26.COV2.S at low or high dose, single or two shots; 5 received placebo; per-sample allocation not given. Repertoires come from day 63 after the first vaccine or placebo injection. Sample: peripheral blood, taken in a trial of Ad26.COV2.S vaccine versus placebo. These receptors came from a person aged 18-65 years who received the Ad26.COV2.S COVID-19 vaccine or a placebo.

J is TRBJ2-1 and V is TRBV9, with D uncertain. The germline gives CDR1 SGDLS, CDR2 YYNGEE. The CDR3 consists of 15 residues. V was shortened by 4 bases and J by 5 bases, with 16 bases between the two germline ends. CDR3 sequence: CASSPRSLPDNEQFF. Here the CDR3 DNA reads TGTGCCAGCAGCCCCCGCTCATTACCCGACAATGAGCAGTTCTTC.

The genes are TRBV11-3 and TRBJ2-1; 10 nucleotides match TRBD2. The V gene's germline CDR1 is SGHNT and CDR2 YENEEA. The V and J ends lost 0 bases and 3 bases, in that order; junction bases with no gene match: 8. The CDR3 sequence is 18 residues long. This CDR3 reads CASSLEFLAGVIYNEQFF. The CDR3 DNA is TGTGCCAGCAGCTTAGAATTTCTAGCGGGAGTTATCTACAATGAGCAGTTCTTC.